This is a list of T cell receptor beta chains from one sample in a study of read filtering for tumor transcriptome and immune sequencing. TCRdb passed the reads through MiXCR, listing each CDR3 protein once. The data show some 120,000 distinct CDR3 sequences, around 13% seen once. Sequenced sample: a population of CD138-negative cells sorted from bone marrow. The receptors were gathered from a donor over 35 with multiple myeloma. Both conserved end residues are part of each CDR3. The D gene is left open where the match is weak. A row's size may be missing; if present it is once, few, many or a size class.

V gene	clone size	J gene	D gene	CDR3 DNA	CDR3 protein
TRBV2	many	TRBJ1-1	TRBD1	TGTGCCAGCAGACAGGGGACAACAAAGAACACTGAAGCTTTCTTT	CASRQGTTKNTEAFF
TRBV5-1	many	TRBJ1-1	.	TGCGCCAGCAGCTTGGCCCCCTTACAGGGGAACACTGAAGCTTTCTTT	CASSLAPLQGNTEAFF
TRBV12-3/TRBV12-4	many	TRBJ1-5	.	TGTGCCAGCAGTTTCCGGGAATCCCATCAGCCCCAGCATTTT	CASSFRESHQPQHF
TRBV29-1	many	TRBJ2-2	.	TGCAGCGGTCTCACAAGGCTCGGGGAGCTGTTTTTT	CSGLTRLGELFF
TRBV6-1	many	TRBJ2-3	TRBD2	TGTGCCAGCAGTGAATTCCCAGCGGGGGGCACAGATACGCAGTATTTT	CASSEFPAGGTDTQYF
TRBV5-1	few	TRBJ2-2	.	TGCGCCAGCAGCCCCCAGGGACCGCCAGGCACCGGGGAGCTGTTTTTT	CASSPQGPPGTGELFF
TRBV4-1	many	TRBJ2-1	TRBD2	TGCGCCAGCAGCCAAGGTCCGTTTGGGACTAGCTCCTACAATGAGCAGTTCTTC	CASSQGPFGTSSYNEQFF
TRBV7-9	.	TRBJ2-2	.	TGTGCCAGCAGCAAAGGGCGGGATTGGGACGCCGGGGAGCTGTTTTTT	CASSKGRDWDAGELFF
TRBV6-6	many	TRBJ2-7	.	TGTGCCAGCAGTCCCGTCACAGAAGCGCAGTACTTC	CASSPVTEAQYF
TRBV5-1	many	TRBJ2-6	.	TGCGCCAGCATGTGGGGATCTGGGGCCAACGTCCTGACTTTC	CASMWGSGANVLTF
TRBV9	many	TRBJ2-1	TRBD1	TGTGCCAGCAGCACACGGGACAGGGGTTTCGATGAGCAGTTCTTC	CASSTRDRGFDEQFF
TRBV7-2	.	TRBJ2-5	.	TGTGCCAGCAGCTTACTGGGACGACAAGAGACCCAGTACTTC	CASSLLGRQETQYF
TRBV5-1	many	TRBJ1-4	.	TGCGCCAGCAGCTTGGAAGGACAGAGAAATGAAAAACTGTTTTTT	CASSLEGQRNEKLFF
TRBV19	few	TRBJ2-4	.	TGTGCCAGTAGTATAACAGGAGTGCCCAAAAACATTCAGTACTTC	CASSITGVPKNIQYF
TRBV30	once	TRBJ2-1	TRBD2	TGTGCCTGGAATAGCGGGAGAGGTATGAATGAGCAGTTCTTC	CAWNSGRGMNEQFF
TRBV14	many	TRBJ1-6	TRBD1	TGTGCCAGCAGCCTCGGGACAGCGAATTCACCCCTCCACTTT	CASSLGTANSPLHF
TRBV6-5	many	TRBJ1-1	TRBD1	TGTGCCAGCAGTAGACAGGGAGAAGCTTTCTTT	CASSRQGEAFF
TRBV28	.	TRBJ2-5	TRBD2	TGTGCCAGCAAACCGGGACTAGCAGGGGAGACCCAGTACTTC	CASKPGLAGETQYF
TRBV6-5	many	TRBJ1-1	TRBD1	TGTGCCAGCAGGCCGGGACAGCGGCCAAAGACTGAAGCTTTCTTT	CASRPGQRPKTEAFF
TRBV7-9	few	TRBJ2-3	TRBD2	TGTGCCAGCAGCTTAGCTAGCGGGAGCAAGCATGCGCAGTATTTT	CASSLASGSKHAQYF
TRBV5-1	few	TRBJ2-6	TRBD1	TGCGCCAGCAGCAGGGGGACAGGGGAAACCAACGTCCTGACTTTC	CASSRGTGETNVLTF
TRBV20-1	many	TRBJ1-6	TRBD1	TGCAGTGCTAGGGGGGACAGGGGCGATAATTCACCCCTCCACTTT	CSARGDRGDNSPLHF
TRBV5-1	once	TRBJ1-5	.	TGCGCCAGCACCTTGGCCGGAAGGATCAATCAGCCCCAGCATTTT	CASTLAGRINQPQHF
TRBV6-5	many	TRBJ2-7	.	TGTGCCAGCAGTTACTCAATTGCCAGGAGGACCTACGAGCAGTACTTC	CASSYSIARRTYEQYF
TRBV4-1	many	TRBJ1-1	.	TGCGCCAGCAGCCGGAATGAGGTTAATGAAGCTTTCTTT	CASSRNEVNEAFF
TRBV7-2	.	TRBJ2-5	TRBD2	TGTGCCAGCAGCTTAGAGGGGACTAGCGGGGTAGGGACCCAGTACTTC	CASSLEGTSGVGTQYF
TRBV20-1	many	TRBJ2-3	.	TGCAGTGCTAGACCAGCAGATACGCAGTATTTT	CSARPADTQYF
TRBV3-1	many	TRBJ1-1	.	TGTGCCAGCAGCCAAGGACAGCAGAACACTGAAGCTTTCTTT	CASSQGQQNTEAFF
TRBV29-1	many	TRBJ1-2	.	TGCAGCGTTTCCACGGACGCAAAAATTGGCTACACCTTC	CSVSTDAKIGYTF
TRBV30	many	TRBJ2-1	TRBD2	TGTGCCTGGGGGTCGGGACTAGCGGGTAACAATGAGCAGTTCTTC	CAWGSGLAGNNEQFF
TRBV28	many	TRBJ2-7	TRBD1	TGTGCCAGCAGTTTATCAGGGGGCGTTAGGTACGAGCAGTACTTC	CASSLSGGVRYEQYF
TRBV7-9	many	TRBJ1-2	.	TGTGCCAGCAGCTTAGACAGTAACTATGGCTACACCTTC	CASSLDSNYGYTF
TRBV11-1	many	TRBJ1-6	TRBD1	TGTGCCAGCAGCTTAGGGGACAGAAATTCACCCCTCCACTTT	CASSLGDRNSPLHF
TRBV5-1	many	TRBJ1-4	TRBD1	TGCGCCAGCAGCCCTAGGACAGGGGAGGATGAAAAACTGTTTTTT	CASSPRTGEDEKLFF
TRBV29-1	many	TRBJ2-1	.	TGCAGCGTGGGGATTAGGGGCAATGAGCAGTTCTTC	CSVGIRGNEQFF
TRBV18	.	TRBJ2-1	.	TGTGCCAGCTCACCACCAGGAGGGGGCATTTCTGAGCAGTTCTTC	CASSPPGGGISEQFF
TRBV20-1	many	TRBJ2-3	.	TGCAGTGCTAGAGATATGGGGGCATTCACAGATACGCAGTATTTT	CSARDMGAFTDTQYF
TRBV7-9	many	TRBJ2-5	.	TGTGCCAGCAGTTTAGACCTCCGTGAGACCCAGTACTTC	CASSLDLRETQYF
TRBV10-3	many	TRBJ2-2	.	TGTGCCATCCTAGACCGAAACACCGGGGAGCTGTTTTTT	CAILDRNTGELFF
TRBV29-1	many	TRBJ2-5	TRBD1	TGCAGCGCAAGGTCGACAGGGGAAGAGACCCAGTACTTC	CSARSTGEETQYF
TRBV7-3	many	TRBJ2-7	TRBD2	TGTGCCAGCAGCTTAAGGGGGGGACACGAGCAGTACTTC	CASSLRGGHEQYF
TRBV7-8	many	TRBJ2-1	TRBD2	TGTGCCAGCAGCCAACGAGCTGCCCCGGGACTAGCGGGAAGACGTAACAATGAGCAGTTCTTC	CASSQRAAPGLAGRRNNEQFF
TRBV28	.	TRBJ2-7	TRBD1	TGTGCCAGCAGTGAGTCAACCACAGGGGCGTTCGAGCAGTACTTC	CASSESTTGAFEQYF
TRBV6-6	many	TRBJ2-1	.	TGTGCCAGCAGACGGGGAAGCTCCTACAATGAGCAGTTCTTC	CASRRGSSYNEQFF
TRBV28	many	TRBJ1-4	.	TGTGCCAGCAGTTTAGCGCAAAATAATGAAAAACTGTTTTTT	CASSLAQNNEKLFF
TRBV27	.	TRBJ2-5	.	TGTGCCAGCAGTTTCGGGCAGACCGGACTTTACTTC	CASSFGQTGLYF
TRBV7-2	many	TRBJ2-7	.	TGTGCCAGCAGCTTAACCGGCGACTACGAGCAGTACTTC	CASSLTGDYEQYF
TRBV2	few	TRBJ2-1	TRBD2	TGTGCCAGCAAGACTAGCGGGGGGTCCAATGAGCAGTTCTTC	CASKTSGGSNEQFF